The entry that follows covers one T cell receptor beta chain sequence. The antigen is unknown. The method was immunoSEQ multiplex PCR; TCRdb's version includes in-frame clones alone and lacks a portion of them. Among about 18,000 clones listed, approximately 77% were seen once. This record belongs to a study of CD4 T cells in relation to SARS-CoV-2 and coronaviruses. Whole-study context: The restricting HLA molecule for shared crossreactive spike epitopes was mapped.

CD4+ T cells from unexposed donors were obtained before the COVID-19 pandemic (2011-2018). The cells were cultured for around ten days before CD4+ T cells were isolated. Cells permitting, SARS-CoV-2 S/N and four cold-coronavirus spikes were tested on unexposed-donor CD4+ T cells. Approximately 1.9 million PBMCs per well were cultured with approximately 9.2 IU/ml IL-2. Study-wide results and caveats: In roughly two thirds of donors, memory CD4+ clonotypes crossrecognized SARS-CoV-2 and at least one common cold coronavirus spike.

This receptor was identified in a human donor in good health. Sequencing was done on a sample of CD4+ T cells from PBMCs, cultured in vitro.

CDR3 bases: TGTGCCTGGAGTGTAGGGGGGGAGACCCAGTACTTC. Amino acid sequence: CAWSVGGETQYF. The chain couples TRBV30 to TRBJ2-5; TRBD1 or TRBD2 may be the D gene (6 bases each). In germline, CDR1 is GTSNPN, CDR2 SVGIG (reference sequence). CDR3 length: 12 residues. Deletions cut 0 bases from V and 5 bases from J, with 7 bases between.